This T cell receptor beta chain was identified during a study of blood T cell repertoires in COVID-19. Per the original data handling: By means of reference gene primer amplification, nucleated cell counts were estimated. Measured with immunoSEQ multiplex PCR; TCRdb has only the in-frame clones, and not every one. Clonal size and the V and J genes are those of that table, whereas D and trimming came from the DNA. This sample has roughly 180,000 clones; 75% to 90% occur once, and the top ten carry approximately 8%. The CDR3 has 11 amino acids. Per germline, CDR1 LNHDA and CDR2 SQIVND (reference sequence). The trim removed 7 bases at V and 8 bases at J, leaving 4 bases unmatched.

This chain connects TRBV19 to TRBJ1-2; TRBD1 aligns across 7 bases. The receptor was derived from a woman aged 55 to 70 with acute or convalescent COVID-19. Source material: peripheral blood. The DNA of the CDR3 is TGTGCCAGTAAGACAGGGATAGGCTACACCTTC. Protein sequence: CASKTGIGYTF.